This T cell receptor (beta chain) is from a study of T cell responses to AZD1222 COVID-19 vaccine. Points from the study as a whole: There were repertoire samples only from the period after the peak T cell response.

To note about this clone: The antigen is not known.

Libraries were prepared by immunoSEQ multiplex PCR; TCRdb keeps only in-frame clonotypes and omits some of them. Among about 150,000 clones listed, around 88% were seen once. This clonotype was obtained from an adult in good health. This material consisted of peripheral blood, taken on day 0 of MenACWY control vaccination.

The CDR3 region is CASSPRSLGRGTDTQYF. The DNA of the CDR3 is TGTGCCAGCTCACCAAGGTCGCTGGGGAGAGGCACAGATACGCAGTATTTT. The chain carries TRBV18 and TRBJ2-3, with D possibly being TRBD2 (5 bases). Germline lookup yields CDR1 KGHSH and CDR2 LQKENI. The length of the CDR3 is 17 residues. V shed 2 bases and J shed 1 base, with 16 bases lying between them.